These 7 T cell receptor beta chains were all obtained from the same sample, sequenced in a study of T cell responses to AZD1222 COVID-19 vaccine (dated by TCRdb to the early 2020s). The library was produced with the immunoSEQ multiplex PCR assay. TCRdb carries this immuneACCESS record with in-frame sequences only. Its versions omit some clonotypes, under half of them owing to an unresolved V gene in the studies checked, with the rest unexplained. Across this sample there are tens of thousands of clones, with around 86% seen only once. Roughly 20% of the sample is held by the ten biggest clonotypes. The time point label corresponds to: baseline before first vaccination. The specimen was peripheral blood, collected on day 0 of AZD1222 vaccination. Source of these receptors: an adult in good health.

CDR3 amino acids: CASGPVGLAMYEQFF. In DNA form, the CDR3 reads TGTGCTAGTGGTCCGGTGGGACTAGCGATGTATGAGCAGTTCTTC. This chain connects TRBV12-5 to TRBJ2-1; 10 positions agree with TRBD2. The CDR3 consists of 15 residues. CDR1 and CDR2 (germline): LGHNT, FRNRAP. The ends lost 5 bases at V and 8 bases at J; junction bases unmatched: 9.

J is TRBJ1-1 and V is TRBV12-5; D is possibly TRBD1 (6 bases). There are 13 residues in the CDR3. Deletions cut 8 bases from V and 0 bases from J, with 10 bases between. CDR1 and CDR2 from the germline V gene are LGHNT and FRNRAP. The CDR3 region has the DNA TGTGCTAGTTACAGGGACCTGAACACTGAAGCTTTCTTT. Its protein is CASYRDLNTEAFF.

The chain combines TRBV5-4 with TRBJ2-3, with TRBD2 matching 8 bases. This CDR3 spans 14 amino acids. Trimming at V came to 3 bases and at J to 5 bases, leaving 5 bases not matched to a gene. Per the germline V gene, CDR1 is SGHNT and CDR2 is YYREEE (reference sequence). CDR3 sequence reads: CASSWTGGKDTQYF. Written as DNA, the CDR3 is TGTGCCAGCAGCTGGACGGGGGGGAAAGATACGCAGTATTTT.

The V and J genes are TRBV7-8 and TRBJ1-1; perhaps TRBD1 as D (5 bases). V lost 2 bases and J lost 7, with 11 bases in between. Germline CDR1 and CDR2: SGHVS and FQNEAQ. The CDR3 sequence is 13 residues long. CDR3 bases: TGTGCCAGCAGCTTATTTCACCAGGGTGAAGCTTTCTTT. Translation gives CASSLFHQGEAFF. Supplemented by reference TRBV7-8 and TRBJ1-1, the full variable domain reads GAGVSQSPRYKVAKRGQDVALRCDPISGHVSLFWYQQALGQGPEFLTYFQNEAQLDKSGLPSDRFFAERPEGSVSTLKIQRTQQEDSAVYLCASSLFHQGEAFFGQGTRLTVV.

The CDR3 here is CASSFGTPGNTIYF. The CDR3 DNA is TGTGCCAGCAGCTTCGGGACCCCTGGAAACACCATATATTTT. This chain links TRBV6-2 or TRBV6-3 with TRBJ1-3, with a tentative D call TRBD1 (5 bases). CDR3 length: 14 amino acids. Germline assignment: CDR1 MNHEY and CDR2 SVGEGT. V lost 6 bases, J lost 2 bases, and 11 bases lay in between.

V is TRBV7-6 and J is TRBJ2-1; 9 nucleotides match TRBD2. Per the germline V gene, CDR1 is SGHVS and CDR2 is FNYEAQ. J lost 4 bases, V lost 3 bases, and 1 base had no gene match. The CDR3 totals 14 residues. The CDR3 DNA reads as TGTGCCAGCAGCTTGGGACTAGCTTACAATGAGCAGTTCTTC. Its translation is CASSLGLAYNEQFF.

This chain connects TRBV6-5 to TRBJ2-1; possible D gene TRBD1, 6 bases. The CDR3 contains 13 residues. V lost 6 bases, J lost 7 bases, and 13 bases lay in between. Per germline, CDR1 MNHEY and CDR2 SVGAGI. The CDR3 region is CASRGGVLNEQFF. In DNA form, the CDR3 reads TGTGCCAGCAGAGGGGGAGTTCTTAATGAGCAGTTCTTC.